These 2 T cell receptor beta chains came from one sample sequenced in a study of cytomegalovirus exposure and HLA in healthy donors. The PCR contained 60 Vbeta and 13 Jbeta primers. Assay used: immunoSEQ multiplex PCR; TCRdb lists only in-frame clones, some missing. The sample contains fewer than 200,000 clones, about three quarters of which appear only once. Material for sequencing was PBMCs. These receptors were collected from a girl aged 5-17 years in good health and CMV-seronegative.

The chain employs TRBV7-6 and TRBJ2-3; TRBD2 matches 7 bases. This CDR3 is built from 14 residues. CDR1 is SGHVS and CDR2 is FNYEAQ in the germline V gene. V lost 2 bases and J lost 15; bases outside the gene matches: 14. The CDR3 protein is CASSLSSGTTPSYF. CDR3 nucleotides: TGTGCCAGCAGCTTATCGTCGGGGACTACCCCTTCATATTTT.

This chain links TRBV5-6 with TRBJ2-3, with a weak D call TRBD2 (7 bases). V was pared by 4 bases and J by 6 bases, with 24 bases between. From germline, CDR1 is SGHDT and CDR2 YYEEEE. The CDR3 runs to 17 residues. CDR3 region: CASSRWGGWERVDTQYF. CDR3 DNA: TGTGCCAGCAGCCGGTGGGGGGGCTGGGAGAGGGTTGATACGCAGTATTTT.